The entry below describes one TCR beta chain. No antigen is known for it. This sample stems from a study of cytomegalovirus exposure and HLA in healthy donors. Study as a whole: The study's early data release held about 77 million unique TCRs from HLA-typed donors.

The ends were cut back, 4 bases at V and 4 bases at J, with 8 bases in the middle. Germline V gene sequence: CDR1 LNHDA, CDR2 SQIVND (reference sequence). The CDR3 length is 12 residues. Study results and limitations: It was shown in a later analysis that HLA-associated TCR beta chains were more clonally expanded than other, equally common chains. Whilst most TCR sequences proved rare, a subset of public TCRs occurred across many donors.

It was with 60 Vbeta and 13 Jbeta primers that the PCR ran. This table comes from immunoSEQ multiplex PCR, and its TCRdb copy is limited to in-frame clones, with some not included. The sample lists approximately 140,000 clones; more than 75% were seen once. The source of this sequence is a man aged 18 to 30 in good health and CMV-seropositive. This chain uses TRBV19 with TRBJ2-7; D is uncertain. Sequences were obtained from PBMCs. CDR3 amino acids: CASSNRAYEQYF. CDR3 nucleotides: TGTGCCAGTAGTAACCGCGCGTACGAGCAGTACTTC.